The present TCR beta chain was sequenced within a study of cytomegalovirus exposure and HLA in healthy donors. In the PCR, 60 Vbeta and 13 Jbeta primers were used. Clones were sequenced by immunoSEQ multiplex PCR, and TCRdb holds only the in-frame ones, with some missing. The table shows approximately 4,500 clones, with 81% occurring only once. J gave up 5 bases and V 1 base, and 10 bases lay outside the gene matches. Per the germline V gene, CDR1 is GTSNPN and CDR2 is SVGIG (reference sequence). The CDR3 totals 15 residues. V and J are TRBV30 and TRBJ1-1; 7 positions match TRBD1. What was sequenced was PBMCs. The sequence came from a woman between 40 and 50 years old in good health and CMV-seropositive. CDR3 nucleotides: TGTGCCTGGAGTGCCCAATTGACAGGGAGTACTGAAGCTTTCTTT. Amino acid sequence: CAWSAQLTGSTEAFF.